The T cell receptor (beta chain) under discussion was sequenced for a study of Ad26.COV2.S vaccination and SARS-CoV-2 variants. Study context: Into the muscle, Ad26.COV2.S was dosed once or twice, 56 days apart. Findings and caveats of the study: Substantial post-vaccination breadth of spike-specific CD8+ and CD4+ T cell responses was reported. Estimates derived from TCR breadth and depth analyses may have underestimated total T cell responses. For non-spike TCRs, breadth in vaccine recipients resembled that in placebo recipients.

Some clones are missing from TCRdb's copy, which holds only in-frame ones; the method was immunoSEQ multiplex PCR. The sample lists roughly 400,000 clones, around 91% seen once, with over 1.5% in the top ten. This CDR3 has 14 amino acids. Germline V lookup: CDR1 SQVTM, CDR2 ANQGSEA. Losses at the gene ends were 2 bases for V and 3 bases for J; bases not matched to a gene: 4. This sample's treatment: roughly 18 received Ad26.COV2.S at low or high dose, single or two shots; a few received placebo; per-sample allocation not given. Material that was analyzed had been drawn on day 63 after the first vaccine or placebo injection. Concerning this clone itself: Its antigen remains unidentified.

The specimen comprised peripheral blood, sampled in a trial of Ad26.COV2.S vaccine versus placebo. The chain combines TRBV29-1 with TRBJ2-1; 7 bases fit TRBD2. This TCR came from a person aged 18 to 59 who received the Ad26.COV2.S COVID-19 vaccine or a placebo. CDR3 amino acids: CSVELAVRYNEQFF. The CDR3 DNA reads TGCAGCGTTGAACTAGCGGTGCGCTACAATGAGCAGTTCTTC.